This passage covers 3 T cell receptor beta chains from one sample sequenced in a study of shared clonotypes between healthy human individuals. TCRdb keeps only in-frame clones here, not all; method: immunoSEQ multiplex PCR. The table lists about 330,000 clones, around 74% of them singletons. Sequencing used memory CD4+ T cells sorted from blood. Subset in this sample: CD45RA-negative fraction. The receptors originated from a young man in good health.

This clone was detected only a few times. The CDR3: CASSYPGGQNNEKLFF. The CDR3 DNA reads as TGTGCCAGCAGTTACCCCGGGGGGCAGAATAATGAAAAACTGTTTTTT. This sequence joins TRBV6-6 and TRBJ1-4, with D perhaps matching TRBD1 (6 bases). CDR1 is MNHNY and CDR2 is SVGAGI in the germline V gene (reference sequence). V lost 2 bases and J lost 4, with 14 bases in between. This CDR3 comprises 16 residues.

The DNA for the CDR3 is TGCGCCAGCAGCTTGGCTACTACTAGCGGGGGGTCAGATACGCAGTATTTT. Translation gives CASSLATTSGGSDTQYF. The gene calls are TRBV5-1 and TRBJ2-3; 12 nucleotides match TRBD2. Germline CDR1 is SGHRS and CDR2 is YFSETQ. CDR3 length: 17 residues. Losses at the gene ends were 0 bases for V and 4 bases for J; bases not matched to a gene: 6. Variable domain in full (rest from reference TRBV5-1 and TRBJ2-3): KAGVTQTPRYLIKTRGQQVTLSCSPISGHRSVSWYQQTPGQGLQFLFEYFSETQRNKGNFPGRFSGRQFSNSRSEMNVSTLELGDSALYLCASSLATTSGGSDTQYFGPGTRLTVL.

V is TRBV6-1 and J is TRBJ2-4; weak D call: TRBD2 (5 bases). V was shortened by 4 bases and J by 7 bases, with 11 bases between the two germline ends. CDR3 length: 13 amino acids. CDR1 and CDR2 from the germline V gene are MNHNS and SASEGT. For the CDR3, the DNA is TGTGCCAGCAGTGGTGGGAGAGGGAACATTCAGTACTTC. Translated, it gives CASSGGRGNIQYF.